The T cell receptor (beta chain) under discussion was sequenced for a study of prognosis after radiotherapy for stage I lung cancer. The wider study: There were 12 to 15 patients with newly diagnosed primary stage I lung tumors and a handful of patients with oligometastatic NSCLC after surgical resection of the primary tumor. None of the patients had concurrent treatment alongside stereotactic body radiotherapy. None of the non-small cell lung cancer patients was considered medically operable.

CDR3 of TCR beta was amplified from genomic DNA via a two-round multiplex PCR. Primers (each specific to one TRBV or TRBJ gene) were used in first-round PCR. Second-round PCR relied on universal primers. TCRdb passed the multiplex PCR reads through MiXCR, listing each CDR3 protein once. The profile shows approximately 41,000 distinct CDR3 sequences, around a quarter of them singletons. CDR1 is DFQATT and CDR2 is SNEGSKA in the germline V gene (reference sequence). Trimming pared 6 bases from V and 2 bases from J, leaving 17 bases between. The CDR3 runs 15 residues. This clonotype appeared many times. The chain combines TRBV20-1 with TRBJ2-1, with a weak D call TRBD1 (5 bases). The source was PBMCs, collected before or after stereotactic body radiation therapy (not recorded which). This sequence originates from a donor over 45 with non-small cell lung cancer. CDR3 loop: CSAPLIGATYNEQFF. CDR3 nucleotides: TGCAGTGCCCCTTTAATAGGGGCTACCTACAATGAGCAGTTCTTC.